Listed here are 22 T cell receptor beta chains from one sample, sequenced in a study of blood T cell repertoires in COVID-19. Clones were sequenced by immunoSEQ multiplex PCR, and TCRdb holds only the in-frame ones, with some missing. The sample yields 30,000 to 35,000 clones, 70% to 80% seen once. The source material was peripheral blood. These receptor sequences come from a woman in her sixties with acute or convalescent COVID-19.

The chain is built from TRBV27 and TRBJ1-1; D remains ambiguous. CDR1 and CDR2 (germline): MNHEY, SMNVEV (reference sequence). Between the trimmed V and J ends, which lost 2 bases and 1 base, there was a span of 5 bases. The CDR3 covers 13 residues. CDR3 amino acids: CASSLSANTEAFF. CDR3 nucleotide sequence: TGTGCCAGCAGTTTAAGCGCGAACACTGAAGCTTTCTTT.

The chain employs TRBV2 and TRBJ1-6, with no clear D. Trimming shortened V by 6 bases and J by 0 bases, and 9 bases separated the two germline ends. CDR1 and CDR2 from the germline V gene are SNHLY and FYNNEI. The CDR3 sequence is 15 residues long. CDR3 nucleotide sequence: TGTGCCAGCAGGCAACAGCTCTCCTATAATTCACCCCTCCACTTT. Residues: CASRQQLSYNSPLHF.

The rearrangement links TRBV2 to TRBJ1-3; TRBD1 might be the D (6 bases). Trimming left V 6 bases short and J 7 bases short, with 19 bases between. This CDR3 comprises 15 residues. Germline V gene data show CDR1 as SNHLY and CDR2 as FYNNEI. As DNA, the CDR3 is TGTGCCAGCAGAAGAGGGCAGGGGATAGTTAACACCATATATTTT. It specifies CASRRGQGIVNTIYF.

The V gene is TRBV7-9, the J gene TRBJ1-3; 7 bases match TRBD1. The CDR3 has 17 residues. The V segment lost 2 bases and the J segment 0 bases; nucleotides outside the gene matches: 7. CDR1 and CDR2 from the germline V gene are SEHNR and FQNEAQ (reference sequence). CDR3 sequence reads: CASSLRGQSSSGNTIYF. The DNA for the CDR3 is TGTGCCAGCAGCTTAAGGGGACAGTCGAGCTCTGGAAACACCATATATTTT.

Here the CDR3 DNA reads TGTGCCAGCAGGGGACAGGGTGGAACTGAAGCTTTCTTT. Amino acids: CASRGQGGTEAFF. The chain recombines TRBV5-6 with TRBJ1-1, with 9 bases matching TRBD1. Trimming removed 5 bases from V and 5 bases from J; junction bases left unmatched: 4. The CDR3 sequence is 13 residues long. Per the germline V gene, CDR1 is SGHDT and CDR2 is YYEEEE.

The chain links TRBV5-1 to TRBJ2-7, with D tentatively TRBD2 (5 bases). Trimming pared 0 bases from V and 2 bases from J, leaving 9 bases between. The CDR3 spans 14 residues. Germline V gives CDR1 SGHRS, CDR2 YFSETQ. The DNA of the CDR3 is TGCGCCAGCAGCTTGGGACTACCCCCCTACGAGCAGTACTTC. As protein: CASSLGLPPYEQYF. Full variable domain (outside the CDR3, taken from reference TRBV5-1 and TRBJ2-7): KAGVTQTPRYLIKTRGQQVTLSCSPISGHRSVSWYQQTPGQGLQFLFEYFSETQRNKGNFPGRFSGRQFSNSRSEMNVSTLELGDSALYLCASSLGLPPYEQYFGPGTRLTVT.

The chain has TRBV11-2 and TRBJ1-1, with D possibly being TRBD1 (6 bases). Germline assignment: CDR1 SGHAT and CDR2 FQNNGV. Trimming took off 1 base at V and 0 bases at J, with 12 bases between the two ends. This CDR3 contains 16 residues. The CDR3 DNA follows: TGTGCCAGCAGCTTAGGGCTGGGGGCGATGAACACTGAAGCTTTCTTT. Amino acids: CASSLGLGAMNTEAFF.

The chain uses TRBV30 and TRBJ2-3; 10 bases fit TRBD1. Germline V lookup: CDR1 GTSNPN, CDR2 SVGIG (reference sequence). The CDR3 length is 13 residues. For the CDR3, the DNA is TGTGTCCTCCGGGACAGGGGAACAGATACGCAGTATTTT. Translating gives CVLRDRGTDTQYF.

The CDR3 bases are TGTGCCAGCAGCTACGGGACTAGCGGGGGTTTAGCCAAAAACATTCAGTACTTC. Its translation: CASSYGTSGGLAKNIQYF. The chain is built from TRBV7-2 and TRBJ2-4; TRBD2 matches at 14 bases. The CDR3 runs to 18 residues. Germline CDR1 is SGHTA and CDR2 is FQGNSA. Trimming at V came to 4 bases and at J to 0 bases, leaving 5 bases not matched to a gene.

This chain uses TRBV25-1 with TRBJ1-1; D is unclear. Germline V gene data show CDR1 as MGHDK and CDR2 as SYGVNS. CDR3 length: 12 amino acids. V shed 5 bases and J shed 5 bases, with 9 bases lying between them. The CDR3, as DNA: TGTGCCAGCAGTCTACTCGGTACTGAAGCTTTCTTT. Translating gives CASSLLGTEAFF.

The chain carries TRBV21-1 and TRBJ2-2; TRBD1, the D gene given by the table, was not confirmed from the DNA. TRBV21-1 is given as a pseudogene. The CDR3 runs to 15 residues. Here the CDR3 DNA reads TGTGCCAGCCCGACAGGGATATTGAACACCGGGGAGCTGTTTTTT. It encodes CASPTGILNTGELFF.

J is TRBJ1-6 and V is TRBV3-1 (or the pseudogene TRBV3-2); D is unresolved. The germline CDR1 and CDR2 sequences are LGHDT and YNNKEL (reference sequence). The germline V and J ends were trimmed by 5 bases and 9 bases, with 11 bases remaining between them. The length of the CDR3 is 13 residues. The chain's CDR3 is CASSFDRTSPLHF. In DNA form, the CDR3 reads TGTGCCAGCAGCTTTGATAGAACTTCACCCCTCCACTTT.

The chain is built from TRBV30 and TRBJ1-5; 7 bases are a match to TRBD1. V lost 1 base and J lost 5; bases outside the gene matches: 2. The CDR3 is 13 amino acids. CDR1 and CDR2 from the germline V gene are GTSNPN and SVGIG (reference sequence). In DNA form, the CDR3 reads TGTGCCTGGAGTGGGACAGGAGATCAGCCCCAGCATTTT. Residues: CAWSGTGDQPQHF.

Regarding this clone: One junction end disagrees with the germline gene, perhaps due to a read error. The V and J genes are TRBV6-1 and TRBJ2-7; D perhaps matches TRBD1 (6 bases). Germline V gene lookup returns CDR1 MNHNS and CDR2 SASEGT. CDR3 length equals 15 residues. DNA of the CDR3: TGTGCCAGCATTGAACCCTGGGACACTTCCTACGAGCAGTACTTC. Protein sequence: CASIEPWDTSYEQYF.

The chain carries TRBV28 and TRBJ1-5, with D perhaps TRBD1 (5 bases). The CDR3 totals 14 residues. V was clipped by 5 bases and J by 7 bases, with 15 bases between them. Germline CDR1 reads MDHEN; CDR2 reads SYDVKM. This chain's CDR3 is CASSPGGEIQPQHF. CDR3 sequence (DNA): TGTGCCAGCAGTCCCGGGGGAGAGATCCAGCCCCAGCATTTT. Looking up the rest from reference TRBV28 and TRBJ1-5 gives the full variable domain: DVKVTQSSRYLVKRTGEKVFLECVQDMDHENMFWYRQDPGLGLRLIYFSYDVKMKEKGDIPEGYSVSREKKERFSLILESASTNQTSMYLCASSPGGEIQPQHFGDGTRLSIL.

This clone turned up a few times. The chain has TRBV7-9 and TRBJ1-5; the D is unclear. Between the trimmed V and J ends, which lost 1 base and 6 bases, there was a span of 16 bases. The CDR3 is 16 amino acids. CDR1 and CDR2 (germline): SEHNR, FQNEAQ (reference sequence). The CDR3 sequence: CASSLGRAESTQPQHF. CDR3 DNA sequence: TGTGCCAGCAGCTTAGGCCGAGCGGAGTCGACTCAGCCCCAGCATTTT.

This chain connects TRBV5-8 to TRBJ2-3; 7 nucleotides align to TRBD2. The CDR3 runs to 12 residues. The germline CDR1 and CDR2 sequences are SGHTS and YDEGEE. With 0 bases clipped from V and 9 bases from J, the junction kept 1 base outside the gene matches. The CDR3 reads CASSLAGGTQYF. The CDR3 nucleotides are TGTGCCAGCAGCTTGGCGGGAGGCACGCAGTATTTT.

V usage is TRBV6-2 or TRBV6-3 and J usage is TRBJ2-5, with TRBD1 as a possible D gene (6 bases). The CDR3 extends over 13 amino acids. The V end lost 5 bases, the J end lost 5 bases, and 12 bases lay between the germline ends. Germline CDR1 reads MNHEY; CDR2 reads SVGEGT. Here the CDR3 reads CASSPGTYETQYF. The CDR3, as DNA: TGTGCCAGCAGTCCCGGGACATACGAGACCCAGTACTTC.

The chain uses TRBV7-3 and TRBJ1-2; tentatively, D is TRBD1 (5 bases). The CDR3 covers 14 residues. V lost 5 bases and J lost 1, with 11 bases in between. Germline lookup yields CDR1 SGHTA and CDR2 FQGTGA. CDR3 in DNA: TGTGCCAGCAGCCCAACAGGAGTTAACTATGGCTACACCTTC. As protein: CASSPTGVNYGYTF.

The chain combines TRBV4-1 with TRBJ2-7, with D perhaps matching TRBD2 (6 bases). CDR3 length: 13 amino acids. V shed 4 bases and J shed 6 bases, with 13 bases lying between them. Germline CDR1 and CDR2: MGHRA and YSYEKL. The CDR3 loop is CASSRGLGSEQYF. CDR3 DNA sequence: TGCGCCAGCAGCCGGGGACTGGGAAGCGAGCAGTACTTC.

J is TRBJ2-1 and V is TRBV6-2 or TRBV6-3; the D is unclear. Trimming stripped 6 bases from V and 12 bases from J, with 12 bases between. The germline V gene has CDR1 MNHEY and CDR2 SVGEGT. The CDR3 runs 11 residues. CDR3 in amino acids: CASSEMIGQFF. The CDR3 coding sequence is TGTGCCAGCAGCGAGATGATCGGGCAGTTCTTC.

Worth noting for this clone: This CDR3 is also generated by other DNA sequences in the sample. This chain connects TRBV6-5 to TRBJ2-7; no clear D. The V end was cut by 2 bases, the J end by 3 bases, with 8 bases between. Germline V gene data show CDR1 as MNHEY and CDR2 as SVGAGI. The CDR3 spans 13 residues. CDR3 nucleotides: TGTGCCAGCAGTTACGGTCACAGCTACGAGCAGTACTTC. Its translation: CASSYGHSYEQYF.